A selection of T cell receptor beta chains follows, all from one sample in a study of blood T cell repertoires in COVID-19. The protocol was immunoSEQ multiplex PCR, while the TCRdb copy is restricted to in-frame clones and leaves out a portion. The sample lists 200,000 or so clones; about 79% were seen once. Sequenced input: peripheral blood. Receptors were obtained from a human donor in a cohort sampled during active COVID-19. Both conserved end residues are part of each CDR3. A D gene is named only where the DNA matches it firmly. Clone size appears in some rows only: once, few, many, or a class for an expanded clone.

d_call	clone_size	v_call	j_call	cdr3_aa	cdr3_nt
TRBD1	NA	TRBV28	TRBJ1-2	CASSKGWTGHGYTF	TGTGCCAGCAGCAAGGGGTGGACAGGGCATGGCTACACCTTC
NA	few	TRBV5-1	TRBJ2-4	CASSLQTASSGVEYF	TGCGCCAGCAGCTTGCAAACGGCCTCGTCGGGGGTAGAGTACTTC
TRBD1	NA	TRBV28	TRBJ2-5	CASSLSQGSPGKTQYF	TGTGCCAGCAGTCTTTCACAGGGGTCCCCTGGAAAGACCCAGTACTTC
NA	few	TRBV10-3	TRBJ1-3	CAISEDSNSGNTIYF	TGTGCCATCAGTGAGGACAGCAACTCTGGAAACACCATATATTTT
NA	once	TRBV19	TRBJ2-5	CASSPQEAGETQYF	TGTGCCAGTAGTCCCCAGGAGGCGGGAGAGACCCAGTACTTC
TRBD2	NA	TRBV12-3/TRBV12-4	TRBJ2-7	CASRPGGSYEQYF	TGTGCCAGCAGGCCGGGGGGCTCCTACGAGCAGTACTTC
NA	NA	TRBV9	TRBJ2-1	CASSAQAILENNEQFF	TGTGCCAGCAGCGCCCAAGCAATACTAGAGAACAATGAGCAGTTCTTC
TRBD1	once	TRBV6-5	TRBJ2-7	CASRRTGSSYEQYF	TGTGCCAGCAGGCGGACAGGGAGCTCCTACGAGCAGTACTTC
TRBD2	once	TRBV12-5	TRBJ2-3	CASGLVTPGAGDADTQYF	TGTGCTAGTGGTTTGGTAACCCCGGGTGCGGGAGACGCAGATACGCAGTATTTT
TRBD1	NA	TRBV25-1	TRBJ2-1	CASSDRGPTSYNEQFF	TGTGCCAGCAGTGACAGGGGGCCAACCTCCTACAATGAGCAGTTCTTC
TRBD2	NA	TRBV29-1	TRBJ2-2	CSVESGASTGELFF	TGCAGCGTAGAAAGCGGGGCGTCCACCGGGGAGCTGTTTTTT
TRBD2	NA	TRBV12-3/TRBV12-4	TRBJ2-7	CASRLAGSYEQYF	TGTGCCAGCAGGCTAGCGGGCTCCTACGAGCAGTACTTC
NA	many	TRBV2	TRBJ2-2	CASKGDTDTGELFF	TGTGCCAGCAAGGGGGACACCGACACCGGGGAGCTGTTTTTT
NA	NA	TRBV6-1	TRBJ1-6	CASSEDSGNSYNSPLHF	TGTGCCAGCAGTGAAGATTCCGGGAACTCTTATAATTCACCCCTCCACTTT
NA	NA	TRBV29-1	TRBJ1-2	CSVPQTGDGYGYTF	TGCAGCGTTCCTCAGACAGGAGACGGCTATGGCTACACCTTC
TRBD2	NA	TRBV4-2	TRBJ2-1	CASSTRTSGNEQFF	TGTGCCAGCAGCACACGGACTAGCGGCAATGAGCAGTTCTTC
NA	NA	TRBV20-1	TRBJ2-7	CSARDVREQYF	TGCAGTGCTAGAGATGTACGGGAGCAGTACTTC